A single sample is the source of the 8 T cell receptor beta chains below, sequenced in a study of cytomegalovirus exposure and HLA in healthy donors. Clones were sequenced by immunoSEQ multiplex PCR, and TCRdb holds only the in-frame ones, with some missing. The repertoire holds 150,000 to 200,000 clones, with roughly nine tenths as singletons. The material sequenced was PBMCs. Receptor source: a woman in her late teens or twenties in good health and CMV-seropositive.

The chain combines TRBV7-2 with TRBJ2-7; 14 nucleotides agree with TRBD2. Unmatched junction bases numbered 10, after V lost 5 bases and J lost 7 bases. In germline, CDR1 is SGHTA, CDR2 FQGNSA. This CDR3 contains 16 residues. CDR3 amino acids: CASSPQGTSGGLEQYF. The CDR3 DNA reads TGTGCCAGCAGCCCCCAGGGGACTAGCGGGGGCCTTGAGCAGTACTTC.

The chain has TRBV6-5 and TRBJ2-7; TRBD1 agrees at 8 bases. J lost 4 bases, V lost 6 bases, and 8 bases had no gene match. The CDR3 length is 14 residues. Germline-derived CDR1 and CDR2 are MNHEY and SVGAGI. The DNA for the CDR3 is TGTGCCAGCAGCGTGACAGGGGTAATTTACGAGCAGTACTTC. Protein: CASSVTGVIYEQYF.

The J gene is TRBJ2-1, the V gene TRBV19; 11 nucleotides align to TRBD2. Germline CDR1 and CDR2: LNHDA and SQIVND (reference sequence). The CDR3 length is 16 residues. The V and J ends lost 5 bases and 7 bases, in that order; junction bases with no gene match: 10. The CDR3 protein is CASSLLTSGRSNEQFF. As DNA, the CDR3 is TGTGCCAGTAGTCTCCTCACTAGCGGGAGATCGAATGAGCAGTTCTTC.

This clone was seen only a few times. V and J are TRBV9 and TRBJ1-2, with 10 bases matching TRBD1. The CDR3 extends over 14 amino acids. Germline CDR1 reads SGDLS; CDR2 reads YYNGEE. V was clipped by 3 bases and J by 8 bases; unmatched bases: 7. The CDR3 bases are TGTGCCAGCAGCGACACGGGACAGGGGAGAGGCTACACCTTC. Translation gives CASSDTGQGRGYTF. Variable domain in full (rest from reference TRBV9 and TRBJ1-2): DSGVTQTPKHLITATGQRVTLRCSPRSGDLSVYWYQQSLDQGLQFLIQYYNGEERAKGNILERFSAQQFPDLHSELNLSSLELGDSALYFCASSDTGQGRGYTFGSGTRLTVV.

This chain links TRBV7-8 with TRBJ1-2; the D gene is possibly TRBD1 (6 bases). V dropped 1 base and J dropped 3 bases, with 9 bases sitting between them. CDR3 length: 14 amino acids. Germline V lookup: CDR1 SGHVS, CDR2 FQNEAQ. CDR3 region: CASSLGRGDYGYTF. The CDR3 DNA reads TGTGCCAGCAGCTTAGGCAGGGGAGACTATGGCTACACCTTC.

The J gene is TRBJ1-2, the V gene TRBV27; maybe TRBD1 (5 bases). V shed 5 bases and J shed 0 bases, with 10 bases lying between them. Germline assignment: CDR1 MNHEY and CDR2 SMNVEV (reference sequence). The CDR3 runs to 14 residues. The CDR3 DNA reads TGTGCCAGCAGTCGGGGGTACCCTAACTATGGCTACACCTTC. This encodes CASSRGYPNYGYTF.

This clone occurred once. The chain links TRBV29-1 to TRBJ2-1; tentative D call: TRBD2 (5 bases). V was shortened by 7 bases and J by 7 bases, with 11 bases between the two germline ends. Germline CDR1 and CDR2: SQVTM and ANQGSEA. The CDR3 loop spans 11 amino acids. The chain's CDR3 is CSAIARNEQFF. CDR3 bases: TGCAGCGCTATAGCGAGGAATGAGCAGTTCTTC.

This rearrangement joins TRBV10-2 to TRBJ2-1; TRBD2 might be the D (7 bases). V lost 10 bases, J lost 4 bases, and 14 bases lay in between. The CDR3 is 13 residues long. Germline values: CDR1 WSHSY, CDR2 SAAADI. The CDR3 sequence is CATRGALYNEQFF. In DNA form, the CDR3 reads TGCGCCACCCGGGGGGCCCTATACAATGAGCAGTTCTTC.